A selection of T cell receptor beta chains follows, all from one sample in a study of shared clonotypes between healthy human individuals. Here immunoSEQ multiplex PCR was the method, and the copy in TCRdb shows in-frame clones only, minus some. The repertoire holds about 2.3 million clones, with just under 95% as singletons. Specimen: naive CD4+ T cells from PBMCs. These receptors were collected from a man younger than 35 in good health. Some clones in this sample may be carry-over from other donors' samples. Both conserved end residues are part of each CDR3. A D gene is named only where the DNA matches it firmly. The size field is filled for only some rows; it gives once, few, many or a size class.

TRBJ2-2 | TRBD2 | - | TRBV7-8 | TGTGCCAGCAGCTTTCTAGCGGGAGGGCTGACGGGCGGGGAGCTGTTTTTT | CASSFLAGGLTGGELFF
TRBJ2-3 | - | - | TRBV18 | TGTGCCAGCTCACCACTAGCGACCTTTTCAGATACGCAGTATTTT | CASSPLATFSDTQYF
TRBJ2-2 | - | - | TRBV7-2 | TGTGCCAGCAGCTTAGTCTTAGCGGTGAACACCGGGGAGCTGTTTTTT | CASSLVLAVNTGELFF
TRBJ1-1 | - | few | TRBV11-2 | TGTGCCAGCAGATTTGTCATGAACACTGAAGCTTTCTTT | CASRFVMNTEAFF
TRBJ1-4 | TRBD1 | few | TRBV7-9 | TGTGCCAGCAGCGGACGGGGGACAGGGGAGTCACTGTTTTTT | CASSGRGTGESLFF
TRBJ2-1 | TRBD2 | - | TRBV5-1 | TGCGCCAGCAGCTTGGGACTAGCGGGTTACAATGAGCAGTTCTTC | CASSLGLAGYNEQFF
TRBJ2-7 | TRBD1 | - | TRBV7-6 | TGTGCCAGCAGCCCAAGGGACAGCCGCACCCCCTACGAGCAGTACTTC | CASSPRDSRTPYEQYF
TRBJ2-5 | - | - | TRBV30 | TGTGCCTGGAGTGTGTCCGGCCGAGAGACCCAGTACTTC | CAWSVSGRETQYF
TRBJ1-2 | - | - | TRBV7-6 | TGTGCCAGCAGCGACACCGGGGGCGGTGGGGACTATGGCTACACCTTC | CASSDTGGGGDYGYTF
TRBJ2-7 | TRBD1 | once | TRBV7-2 | TGTGCCAGCAGCTATAGGACAGGGGGCAACGAGCAGTACTTC | CASSYRTGGNEQYF
TRBJ2-1 | TRBD2 | - | TRBV6-1 | TGTGCCAGCGGCCCCACGGGCGGGAGACGGAATGAGCAGTTCTTC | CASGPTGGRRNEQFF
TRBJ1-1 | TRBD1 | - | TRBV19 | TGTGCCAGTAGTAGAAGAGGGGGCGAGGCTGAAGCTTTCTTT | CASSRRGGEAEAFF
TRBJ2-5 | TRBD1 | - | TRBV5-1 | TGCGCCAGCAGCCAGCAGGGGGCTCAGGAGACCCAGTACTTC | CASSQQGAQETQYF
TRBJ1-5 | - | - | TRBV2 | TGTGCCAGCAGGAGGAACCTCATTACCAATCAGCCCCAGCATTTT | CASRRNLITNQPQHF
TRBJ2-7 | TRBD1 | - | TRBV7-9 | TGTGCCAGCAGCTCCATCGTGACAGGGGGCTACGAGCAGTACTTC | CASSSIVTGGYEQYF
TRBJ1-1 | - | - | TRBV7-8 | TGTGCCAGCAGCCCTGGAGTTGAAGCTTTCTTT | CASSPGVEAFF
TRBJ2-2 | TRBD2 | few | TRBV28 | TGTGCCAGCAGTTTTTCAGCTAGCGGGATTGGCACCGGGGAGCTGTTTTTT | CASSFSASGIGTGELFF
TRBJ2-1 | TRBD2 | - | TRBV7-3 | TGTGCCAGCAGCTTAGTGCGGGAGAACAATGAGCAGTTCTTC | CASSLVRENNEQFF
TRBJ2-7 | TRBD2 | - | TRBV27 | TGTGCCAGCAGTCCCGGGACTAGCGGGAGCTACGAGCAGTACTTC | CASSPGTSGSYEQYF
TRBJ2-3 | TRBD2 | - | TRBV28 | TGTGCCAGCAGTTTAACAGCGGGAGGAAGCCCAGATACGCAGTATTTT | CASSLTAGGSPDTQYF
TRBJ2-1 | TRBD2 | - | TRBV11-2 | TGTGCCAGCAGCCCAGGACTAGCGGGGATCTACAATGAGCAGTTCTTC | CASSPGLAGIYNEQFF
TRBJ1-5 | - | - | TRBV21-1 | TGTGCCAGCAGCCCTATACGGGGCCTCGATAGCAATCAGCCCCAGCATTTT | CASSPIRGLDSNQPQHF
TRBJ2-5 | - | - | TRBV2 | TGTGCCAGCAGTGGTTCGCCGGAGATTGAGTACTTC | CASSGSPEIEYF
TRBJ1-2 | - | - | TRBV9 | TGTGCCAGCAGCGTAGACGGAGGTCTGGCGGGCGGCTACACCTTC | CASSVDGGLAGGYTF
TRBJ2-7 | - | - | TRBV5-1 | TGCGCCAGCAGCTTGATCAGTGAGCAGTACTTC | CASSLISEQYF
TRBJ2-1 | - | - | TRBV10-3 | TGTGCCAGCAGAGATTGGGATGAGCAGTTCTTC | CASRDWDEQFF
TRBJ1-1 | TRBD1 | - | TRBV28 | TGTGCCAGCAGTAACCGAAGAAAGAGGGACAGGGGAGGGCTCGTGAACACTGAAGCTTTCTTT | CASSNRRKRDRGGLVNTEAFF
TRBJ1-2 | - | - | TRBV6-5 | TGTGCCAGCAGTTACTCTCAGGGCGGCTATGGCTACACCTTC | CASSYSQGGYGYTF
TRBJ2-3 | - | - | TRBV21-1 | TGTGCCAGCAGCCCCGAGGCTAGCGGGAGGGACACAGATACGCAGTATTTT | CASSPEASGRDTDTQYF
TRBJ2-7 | TRBD2 | - | TRBV5-5 | TGTGCCAGCAGCTTTTCCGGGACTAGCGGGGCCTACGAGCAGTACTTC | CASSFSGTSGAYEQYF
TRBJ2-6 | - | - | TRBV5-1 | TGCGCCAGCAGAAGAGCCTCTGGGGCCAACGTCCTGACTTTC | CASRRASGANVLTF
TRBJ2-3 | - | - | TRBV9 | TGTGCCAGCAGCGCAGAAGATAGGAGAACAGATACGCAGTATTTT | CASSAEDRRTDTQYF
TRBJ1-2 | - | - | TRBV29-1 | TGCAGCGTTGAAGCCGTACAGGGAGGCTATGGCTACACCTTC | CSVEAVQGGYGYTF
TRBJ1-1 | - | few | TRBV29-1 | TGCAGCGTTGACAGGAGTACGAACACTGAAGCTTTCTTT | CSVDRSTNTEAFF
TRBJ1-4 | - | - | TRBV19 | TGTGCCAGTAGTATGTATGGGGGCACTAATGAAAAACTGTTTTTT | CASSMYGGTNEKLFF
TRBJ2-2 | TRBD2 | - | TRBV28 | TGTGCCAGCAGTTTCCTAGGACTAGCCGGGGAGCTGTTTTTT | CASSFLGLAGELFF
TRBJ2-7 | - | once | TRBV2 | TGTGCCAGCAGTGAAGCGCAGACCTTCGCATACTTC | CASSEAQTFAYF
TRBJ1-1 | - | - | TRBV5-6 | TGTGCCAGCAGCATAACAGGGCTGATCACTGAAGCTTTCTTT | CASSITGLITEAFF
TRBJ1-4 | - | - | TRBV15 | TGTGCCACCAGCAGAGGGGAACGTGTGGAAAAACTGTTTTTT | CATSRGERVEKLFF
TRBJ1-1 | - | - | TRBV7-2 | TGTGCCAGCAGCTTAGCGGCTTTACGCCGAACGGGAGCTTTCTTT | CASSLAALRRTGAFF
TRBJ1-1 | TRBD1 | - | TRBV6-5 | TGTGCCAGCAGTCGGACAGGTACCATGAACACTGAAGCTTTCTTT | CASSRTGTMNTEAFF
TRBJ2-1 | - | - | TRBV6-5 | TGTGCCAGCTGGACTTACAATGAGCAGTTCTTC | CASWTYNEQFF
TRBJ2-4 | - | - | TRBV29-1 | TGCGGCGGAGTCGATTCCGCCAAGAACATTCAGTACTTC | CGGVDSAKNIQYF
TRBJ2-7 | TRBD1 | - | TRBV29-1 | TGCAGCGTTGGGTTCCGGGACAGGGACTACGAGCAGTACTTC | CSVGFRDRDYEQYF
TRBJ2-7 | TRBD2 | - | TRBV28 | TGTGCCAGCAGTCAAATTAGAGCTAGCGGGTCCTACGAGCAGTACTTC | CASSQIRASGSYEQYF
TRBJ2-7 | TRBD2 | - | TRBV18 | TGTGCCAGCTCACCGGGACTAGCGGGATCCGAGCAGTACTTC | CASSPGLAGSEQYF
TRBJ2-1 | - | once | TRBV9 | TGTGCCAGCAGCGCACAAACTAGCTCCAATGAGCAGTTCTTC | CASSAQTSSNEQFF
TRBJ2-7 | TRBD1 | - | TRBV6-1 | TGTGCCAGCACTCCGGGACAGGGGACGTACGAGCAGTACTTC | CASTPGQGTYEQYF
TRBJ2-7 | - | - | TRBV28 | TGTGCCAGCAGGCCCGGGGGTCTCAGGGAGCAGTACTTC | CASRPGGLREQYF
TRBJ2-1 | - | - | TRBV5-1 | TGCGCCAGCAGCTTATTGGGTACCCCACAGTTCTTC | CASSLLGTPQFF
TRBJ1-1 | - | - | TRBV5-5 | TGTGCCAGCAGCCTCAGGGGACTCAATCAGAACACTGAAGCTTTCTTT | CASSLRGLNQNTEAFF
TRBJ2-1 | TRBD2 | - | TRBV5-4 | TGTGCCAGCAGCACCCGGACTAGCTCGGGCAATGAGCAGTTCTTC | CASSTRTSSGNEQFF